Listed here is a single T cell receptor (beta chain). The length of the CDR3 is 17 residues. J lost 4 bases, V lost 1 base, and 9 bases had no gene match. Germline V gives CDR1 LGHDT, CDR2 YNNKEL (reference sequence). Per the study methods: The assay estimated nucleated cells by amplifying reference gene primers. Profiling relied on immunoSEQ multiplex PCR, and the TCRdb table lists in-frame clones only, not all of them. The D gene and trimming were derived from the DNA, and the V and J assignments and clone size from that table. The repertoire holds about 180,000 clones, with around 87% as singletons. The data were obtained in a study of blood T cell repertoires in COVID-19. On the study more broadly: Sites across the United States, Italy and Spain contributed samples from acute and convalescent COVID-19. T cells, B-cell-depleted T cells, or PBMCs supplied cDNA or gDNA.

The sequence was collected from a woman between 25 and 40 years old with active or convalescent COVID-19. The chain combines TRBV3-1 (or the pseudogene TRBV3-2) with TRBJ2-1, with 8 bases lining up with TRBD1. Sequencing input: peripheral blood. Written as DNA, the CDR3 is TGTGCCAGCAGCCAAGGCCTCCTCCGGGACAGGTACAATGAGCAGTTCTTC. Amino acids: CASSQGLLRDRYNEQFF.